This TCR beta chain originates from a study of blood T cells in healthy people across ages. Study-level points and caveats: Naive and antigen-experienced cells could not be conclusively compared, given unsorted PBMCs.

For the second PCR, which ran for about 6 to 12 cycles, a sample-barcoded 5' primer and a J-beta primer mix were used. MiXCR, applied by TCRdb to the 5' RACE reads, yields one record per CDR3 protein. The profile shows about 2 million distinct CDR3 sequences, around 50% of them singletons. Every donor gave 8 to 10 milliliters of peripheral blood. As for this clonotype: Its antigen is undetermined.

The CDR3 loop spans 14 amino acids. Trimming cost V 4 bases and J 2 bases, with 11 bases left between them. From germline, CDR1 is SGHRS and CDR2 YFSETQ. V usage is TRBV5-1 and J usage is TRBJ2-3, with unresolved D. The TCR originated in a woman in her thirties or forties in good health. Sequencing input: blood. The CDR3 sequence is CASSLTKATDTQYF. The CDR3 DNA reads as TGCGCCAGCAGCCTAACGAAGGCCACAGATACGCAGTATTTT.